The 32 T cell receptor beta chains presented below share a single source sample, sequenced in a study of blood T cell repertoires in COVID-19 (dated by TCRdb to the early 2020s). The library was prepared using the immunoSEQ multiplex PCR assay. TCRdb provides this immuneACCESS table in a form limited to in-frame rearrangements. Some clones are lacking; in checked studies, under half of them reflect an unresolved V gene, and why the rest are absent is not known. The sample contains 70,000 to 95,000 clones, around four fifths of them found a single time. The top ten hold roughly 12% of the sample. Sequencing used peripheral blood. These receptors were taken from a woman in her 70s with active or convalescent COVID-19.

The chain combines TRBV10-1 with TRBJ1-2; D might be TRBD1 (6 bases). V lost 3 bases to trimming and J lost 10 bases, with 15 bases between them. This CDR3 region has 13 residues. Germline CDR1 WNHNN, CDR2 SYGVQD (reference sequence). DNA of the CDR3: TGCGCCAGCAGTGACATAACGGGACACCACTACACCTTC. It yields the protein CASSDITGHHYTF.

This clone was recorded only once. The rearrangement joins TRBV18 to TRBJ2-2, with 7 bases aligning to TRBD2. This CDR3 has 14 residues. Germline CDR1 reads KGHSH; CDR2 reads LQKENI. The J segment lost 5 bases and the V segment lost 2 bases, leaving 2 bases of the junction unmatched. For the CDR3, the DNA is TGTGCCAGCTCACCAACCGGGGGGACCGGGGAGCTGTTTTTT. As protein: CASSPTGGTGELFF.

This rearrangement joins TRBV27 to TRBJ1-5; D not resolved. V was pared by 2 bases and J by 4 bases, with 6 bases between. Per germline, CDR1 MNHEY and CDR2 SMNVEV (reference sequence). This CDR3 contains 13 residues. Here the CDR3 DNA reads TGTGCCAGCAGTTTAGGCTTTAATCAGCCCCAGCATTTT. Translating it yields CASSLGFNQPQHF.

This clone came up a few times. V is TRBV4-3 and J is TRBJ2-3, with D unclear. The CDR3 totals 16 residues. Looked up from germline, CDR1 is LGHNA and CDR2 is YSLEER. V was shortened by 2 bases and J by 4 bases, with 16 bases between the two germline ends. The chain's CDR3 is CASSQLPPPSADTQYF. In nucleotides, the CDR3 is TGCGCCAGCAGCCAACTACCCCCTCCAAGCGCAGATACGCAGTATTTT.

This chain links TRBV6-6 with TRBJ1-2; TRBD1 matches 8 bases. The germline gives CDR1 MNHNY, CDR2 SVGAGI (reference sequence). The CDR3 sequence is 13 residues long. Losses at the gene ends were 4 bases for V and 3 bases for J; bases not matched to a gene: 1. The CDR3 is CASSSTGDYGYTF. Written as DNA, the CDR3 is TGTGCCAGCAGTTCGACAGGGGACTATGGCTACACCTTC.

The gene calls are TRBV6-2 or TRBV6-3 and TRBJ1-2; 7 bases are shared with TRBD1. Losses at the gene ends were 2 bases for V and 4 bases for J; bases not matched to a gene: 1. The CDR3 covers 13 residues. The V gene's germline CDR1 is MNHEY and CDR2 SVGEGT. CDR3 nucleotides: TGTGCCAGCAGTTACCGACAGGGCTATGGCTACACCTTC. As protein: CASSYRQGYGYTF.

The gene calls are TRBV2 and TRBJ1-4, with a tentative D call TRBD1 (6 bases). Germline V gene data show CDR1 as SNHLY and CDR2 as FYNNEI. Trimming shortened V by 5 bases and J by 7 bases, and 11 bases separated the two germline ends. The CDR3 consists of 13 residues. CDR3 in amino acids: CASSLEQGEKLFF. CDR3 nucleotide sequence: TGTGCCAGCAGTTTGGAACAGGGTGAAAAACTGTTTTTT.

V usage is TRBV6-6 and J usage is TRBJ2-7; D remains unclear. V lost 2 bases, J lost 7 bases, and 12 bases lay in between. The CDR3 has 13 residues. Germline CDR1 MNHNY, CDR2 SVGAGI (reference sequence). This CDR3 is CASSYGGQPEQYF. The CDR3 region has the DNA TGTGCCAGCAGTTACGGCGGCCAACCGGAGCAGTACTTC.

Only a few counts were recorded for this clone. The chain employs TRBV4-3 and TRBJ1-1; D call uncertain. V lost 0 bases and J 7 bases, leaving 9 bases between the germline ends. The V gene's germline CDR1 is LGHNA and CDR2 YSLEER. The CDR3 contains 13 residues. In DNA form, the CDR3 reads TGCGCCAGCAGCCAAGATCGGGGAGATGAAGCTTTCTTT. This sequence encodes CASSQDRGDEAFF.

The chain uses TRBV4-3 and TRBJ1-2; D is undetermined. This CDR3 is built from 12 residues. Germline V gene sequence: CDR1 LGHNA, CDR2 YSLEER. V dropped 1 base and J dropped 4 bases, with 4 bases sitting between them. The CDR3 DNA sequence: TGCGCCAGCAGCCAAGTCGGCTATGGCTACACCTTC. Amino acids: CASSQVGYGYTF.

Written as DNA, the CDR3 is TGTGCCAGCAGCCGGTACCTTAGCGGGGGGGCAGGAGGAGAGACCCAGTACTTC. It translates to CASSRYLSGGAGGETQYF. The J gene is TRBJ2-5, the V gene TRBV7-2, with TRBD2 matching 11 bases. The ends lost 5 bases at V and 4 bases at J; junction bases unmatched: 15. The CDR3 loop spans 18 amino acids. The germline CDR1 and CDR2 sequences are SGHTA and FQGNSA.

J is TRBJ1-1 and V is TRBV18; a weak D match, TRBD1 (5 bases). Germline V gene data show CDR1 as KGHSH and CDR2 as LQKENI. Deletions cut 5 bases from V and 2 bases from J, with 15 bases between. The CDR3 loop spans 15 amino acids. CDR3 DNA sequence: TGTGCCAGCTCAGGGGCCTCAATCGTCAACACTGAAGCTTTCTTT. Its protein is CASSGASIVNTEAFF. The entire variable domain, with the rest obtained from reference TRBV18 and TRBJ1-1, is as follows: NAGVMQNPRHLVRRRGQEARLRCSPMKGHSHVYWYRQLPEEGLKFMVYLQKENIIDESGMPKERFSAEFPKEGPSILRIQQVVRGDSAAYFCASSGASIVNTEAFFGQGTRLTVV.

The sample holds a few counts of this clone. The chain employs TRBV7-9 and TRBJ1-5; TRBD1 matches 7 bases. CDR3 length equals 15 residues. Trimming cost V 2 bases and J 3 bases; bases outside gene matches: 4. Germline CDR1 is SEHNR and CDR2 is FQNEAQ (reference sequence). Here the CDR3 DNA reads TGTGCCAGCAGCTTAACAGGGGCCGACAATCAGCCCCAGCATTTT. Translated: CASSLTGADNQPQHF.

The rearrangement links TRBV10-3 to TRBJ2-7; 8 bases align to TRBD1. V shed 10 bases, J shed 5 bases, and the junction held 10 bases outside the gene matches. The CDR3 totals 13 residues. Germline CDR1 reads ENHRY; CDR2 reads SYGVKD. CDR3 in DNA: TGTGCCACCGCAACAGGGGGAGGTGACGAGCAGTACTTC. It codes for CATATGGGDEQYF.

The V gene is TRBV28, the J gene TRBJ2-5, with D tentatively TRBD2 (7 bases). The CDR3 contains 15 residues. The V end lost 1 base, the J end lost 4 bases, and 13 bases lay between the germline ends. The germline gives CDR1 MDHEN, CDR2 SYDVKM. DNA of the CDR3: TGTGCCAGCAGTTTATCGGGGGGCCGAAGAGAGACCCAGTACTTC. As protein: CASSLSGGRRETQYF.

This clone occurred a few times. The V gene is TRBV4-2, the J gene TRBJ2-5, with TRBD2 matching over 12 bases. This CDR3 comprises 15 residues. Germline CDR1 reads LGHNA; CDR2 reads YNFKEQ. V gave up 2 bases and J gave up 4 bases; unmatched junction bases: 2. DNA of the CDR3: TGTGCCAGCAGCCAACTAGCGGGGGGGCCAGAGACCCAGTACTTC. Residues: CASSQLAGGPETQYF.

J is TRBJ1-1 and V is TRBV19, with 12 positions matching TRBD1. Trimming at V came to 9 bases and at J to 0 bases, leaving 11 bases not matched to a gene. The CDR3 totals 17 residues. Germline CDR1 LNHDA, CDR2 SQIVND (reference sequence). CDR3: CASSPRDRGRMNTEAFF. CDR3 bases: TGTGCCAGCTCCCCCCGGGACAGGGGGCGAATGAACACTGAAGCTTTCTTT.

This chain connects TRBV2 to TRBJ1-3; the match to TRBD1 covers 7 bases. The length of the CDR3 is 15 residues. Losses at the gene ends were 6 bases for V and 0 bases for J; bases not matched to a gene: 5. Germline values: CDR1 SNHLY, CDR2 FYNNEI. CDR3 residues: CASRRDRNSGNTIYF. In DNA, the CDR3 is TGTGCCAGCAGAAGGGACAGAAACTCTGGAAACACCATATATTTT. The variable domain in full, completed from reference TRBV2 and TRBJ1-3, reads EPEVTQTPSHQVTQMGQEVILRCVPISNHLYFYWYRQILGQKVEFLVSFYNNEISEKSEIFDDQFSVERPDGSNFTLKIRSTKLEDSAMYFCASRRDRNSGNTIYFGEGSWLTVV.

This clone was observed a few times. The genes are TRBV15 and TRBJ2-3; TRBD2 might be the D (7 bases). The CDR3 sequence is 14 residues long. Trimming stripped 1 base from V and 4 bases from J, with 9 bases between. Germline V CDR1 and CDR2: LNHNV, YYDKDF (reference sequence). The CDR3 spells CATSRGEGADTQYF. CDR3 sequence (DNA): TGTGCCACCAGCAGAGGGGAGGGGGCAGATACGCAGTATTTT.

V usage is TRBV5-1 and J usage is TRBJ1-1; 10 bases are a match to TRBD1. With 4 bases clipped from V and 4 bases from J, the junction kept 7 bases outside the gene matches. This CDR3 region has 15 residues. Per the germline V gene, CDR1 is SGHRS and CDR2 is YFSETQ. CDR3 bases: TGCGCCAGCAGCCGCGATGGACAGGGGGGCACTGAAGCTTTCTTT. It specifies CASSRDGQGGTEAFF.

The chain carries TRBV14 and TRBJ2-1; 8 bases match TRBD1. CDR3 length: 16 residues. V was clipped by 1 base and J by 3 bases; unmatched bases: 5. The V gene's germline CDR1 is SGHDN and CDR2 FVKESK. The CDR3 DNA reads TGTGCCAGCAGCCAAGGAATGGACAGGGACTACAATGAGCAGTTCTTC. It translates to CASSQGMDRDYNEQFF.

The V gene is TRBV4-2, the J gene TRBJ2-7; the match to TRBD1 covers 8 bases. The V segment lost 1 base and the J segment 0 bases; nucleotides outside the gene matches: 2. Germline CDR1 LGHNA, CDR2 YNFKEQ. CDR3 length: 15 amino acids. This chain's CDR3 is CASSQGDRISYEQYF. The DNA for the CDR3 is TGTGCCAGCAGCCAAGGGGACAGGATCTCCTACGAGCAGTACTTC.

In nucleotides, the CDR3 is TGCAGTGCTTCGGGAGGCGATACGCAGTATTTT. The encoded protein is CSASGGDTQYF. The chain links TRBV20-1 to TRBJ2-3; 7 bases are shared with TRBD2. With 5 bases clipped from V and 6 bases from J, the junction kept 2 bases outside the gene matches. This CDR3 has 11 residues. Germline CDR1 reads DFQATT; CDR2 reads SNEGSKA (reference sequence).

The chain employs TRBV5-4 and TRBJ2-7, with TRBD2 matching over 7 bases. The CDR3 is 16 residues long. The J segment lost 0 bases and the V segment lost 4 bases, leaving 10 bases of the junction unmatched. The germline gives CDR1 SGHNT, CDR2 YYREEE (reference sequence). The CDR3 bases are TGTGCCAGCAGCCCGGCTCGCGGGGGTGGCTCCTACGAGCAGTACTTC. This codes for CASSPARGGGSYEQYF.

This chain joins TRBV13 and TRBJ2-1; 7 positions match TRBD2. CDR3 length: 14 residues. Germline V lookup: CDR1 PRHDT, CDR2 FYEKMQ (reference sequence). With V trimmed by 3 bases and J by 5 bases, 4 bases remained unmatched. The CDR3 sequence is CASSFGGGNNEQFF. DNA of the CDR3: TGTGCCAGCAGCTTTGGCGGGGGTAACAATGAGCAGTTCTTC.

The V gene is TRBV2, the J gene TRBJ2-5, with 10 bases identical to TRBD2. Germline-derived CDR1 and CDR2 are SNHLY and FYNNEI. This CDR3 contains 17 residues. V lost 1 base to trimming and J lost 5 bases; unmatched junction nucleotides: 10. The CDR3 DNA reads TGTGCCAGCAGTGAAGGTCCCAGCGGGGGGGCCCAGGAGACCCAGTACTTC. Its translation: CASSEGPSGGAQETQYF.

This chain uses TRBV9 with TRBJ2-5; D may be TRBD2 (6 bases). CDR3 length: 15 residues. Germline lookup yields CDR1 SGDLS and CDR2 YYNGEE. Trimming removed 2 bases at V and 4 bases at J, with 15 bases between. The CDR3 protein is CASSVGTAPLETQYF. DNA for the CDR3: TGTGCCAGCAGCGTCGGGACTGCCCCCCTAGAGACCCAGTACTTC.

The chain joins TRBV2 to TRBJ2-3, with 8 positions matching TRBD2. From germline, CDR1 is SNHLY and CDR2 FYNNEI. J gave up 4 bases and V 8 bases, and 14 bases lay outside the gene matches. The length of the CDR3 is 16 residues. CDR3 sequence (DNA): TGTGCCAGCGTCCCGGGGGGGCTCATCATTGCAGATACGCAGTATTTT. It specifies CASVPGGLIIADTQYF.

The gene calls are TRBV7-2 and TRBJ2-1; possibly TRBD1 for D (6 bases). The CDR3 runs to 15 residues. Looked up from germline, CDR1 is SGHTA and CDR2 is FQGNSA. V lost 2 bases to trimming and J lost 3 bases, with 11 bases between them. The DNA of the CDR3 is TGTGCCAGCAGCTTAATATCAGGGGTCTACAATGAGCAGTTCTTC. This encodes CASSLISGVYNEQFF. Full variable domain (remainder filled in from reference TRBV7-2 and TRBJ2-1): GAGVSQSPSNKVTEKGKDVELRCDPISGHTALYWYRQSLGQGLEFLIYFQGNSAPDKSGLPSDRFSAERTGGSVSTLTIQRTQQEDSAVYLCASSLISGVYNEQFFGPGTRLTVL.

The chain has TRBV19 and TRBJ1-6, with D possibly TRBD1 on 6 matching bases. The CDR3 has 17 amino acids. Germline CDR1 is LNHDA and CDR2 is SQIVND (reference sequence). V dropped 4 bases and J dropped 0 bases, with 13 bases sitting between them. The CDR3 bases are TGTGCCAGTAGTAGGGAACAGGGAAGCTCCTATAATTCACCCCTCCACTTT. Its protein product is CASSREQGSSYNSPLHF.

The rearrangement links TRBV9 to TRBJ2-1; a possible D gene is TRBD1 (6 bases). CDR1 and CDR2 (germline): SGDLS, YYNGEE. Trimming shortened V by 2 bases and J by 7 bases, and 16 bases separated the two germline ends. The CDR3 length is 15 residues. The DNA for the CDR3 is TGTGCCAGCAGCGTTGGCCAGGGGTTCCTGAATGAGCAGTTCTTC. Translated, it gives CASSVGQGFLNEQFF.

CDR3 in DNA: TGTGCCACCAGTGATTTGCAAACTAGCGGTCAAGAGACCCAGTACTTC. This sequence encodes CATSDLQTSGQETQYF. This chain uses TRBV24-1 with TRBJ2-5, with 8 bases identical to TRBD2. V lost 0 bases and J lost 2; bases outside the gene matches: 4. Germline lookup yields CDR1 KGHDR and CDR2 SFDVKD. CDR3 size: 16 residues.